This note documents a single T cell receptor (beta chain) sequence. Its matching antigen is unknown. The template used for profiling TCR beta VDJ and CDR3 was genomic DNA. One entry per CDR3 protein, called by TCRdb with MiXCR from the reads. The sample has hundreds of thousands of distinct CDR3 sequences; under 80% are singletons. The sample belongs to a study of CD8+CD57+ T cells in acquired aplastic anemia. Study overall: The mean DNA yield obtained from sorted CD4+ and CD8+ cells came to about 3.2 ug. On average, healthy donors gave 9 million to 11 million reads for CD4+ cells.

The CDR3 has 15 amino acids. Germline-derived CDR1 and CDR2 are SGHDT and YYEEEE. Trimming took 5 bases from V and 1 from J, leaving 16 bases between them. Study-level results: Found in both controls and patients were about 30 CD8+ CDR3 sequences.

The genes are TRBV5-6 and TRBJ2-7, with D tentatively TRBD1 (5 bases). The TCR comes from a human donor in good health, serving as a control. The material sequenced was sorted CD4+, CD8+, or CD8+CD57+ T cells (not recorded which) from PBMCs. The CDR3, as DNA: TGTGCCAGCAGTCTGGGGCGCCGAGTTTCCTACGAGCAGTACTTC. This gives the protein CASSLGRRVSYEQYF.